Sequencing of this T cell receptor beta chain was carried out in a study of cytomegalovirus exposure and HLA in healthy donors. Everyone who donated was a healthy bone marrow donor. In the case of this clone: Antigen: not known.

CDR1 SGHNT and CDR2 YENEEA come from the germline V gene. V shed 6 bases, J shed 2 bases, and the junction held 7 bases outside the gene matches. This CDR3 spans 14 amino acids. Study conclusions and caveats: A later analysis found TCR association rates differed by HLA locus, highest for DRB1 and lowest for HLA-C. Later work associated 16,951 TCR beta sequences with HLA alleles at 0.05 false discovery rate.

With 60 Vbeta and 13 Jbeta primers, the PCR was carried out. In the original processing: There were about 80 million unique TCR beta chains by a later count, and approximately 11 million of them were shared. Repertoires were generated with immunoSEQ multiplex PCR, while TCRdb's copy carries only in-frame clones and drops some. For V, J and clone size, that table is used; D and trimming come from the DNA. In the table there are about 82,000 clones, approximately 74% of which are singletons. The sequenced material came from PBMCs. The genes are TRBV11-3 and TRBJ2-7; TRBD1 aligns across 7 bases. The source is a woman aged 50 to 60 in good health and CMV-seropositive. The CDR3 loop reads CASRPGQAPYEQYF. The DNA for the CDR3 is TGTGCCAGCAGACCTGGACAGGCCCCCTACGAGCAGTACTTC.